Below, one T cell receptor (beta chain) is given with its context. Its antigen remains unidentified. This sample stems from a study of cytomegalovirus exposure and HLA in healthy donors. Study results and limitations: The study recorded more than 150 TCR beta chains that were cytomegalovirus-associated.

Clones were sequenced by immunoSEQ multiplex PCR, and TCRdb holds only the in-frame ones, with some missing. This sample yields 100,000 to 150,000 clones, of which 95% to 97% are seen a single time; 1.7% belongs to the top ten. The CDR3 covers 14 residues. CDR1 is SNHLY and CDR2 is FYNNEI in the germline V gene. The junction had 3 bases not matched to a gene; V was cut back by 4 bases and J by 5 bases. The chain employs TRBV2 and TRBJ1-5; 9 positions agree with TRBD1. The sequenced sample was PBMCs. This receptor was identified in a man younger than 30 in good health and CMV-seronegative. CDR3: CASSVWTGDQPQHF. The CDR3 bases are TGTGCCAGCAGTGTCTGGACAGGGGATCAGCCCCAGCATTTT.